This entry lists 3 T cell receptor beta chains sequenced from one sample in a study of shared clonotypes between healthy human individuals (dated by TCRdb to the early 2020s). Libraries came from the immunoSEQ multiplex PCR assay. In its TCRdb copy, this immuneACCESS table keeps in-frame sequences only and misses some clones. Where compared with another copy, unresolved V genes explain less than half of these, and the others have no known cause. This sample is represented by roughly 330,000 clones; roughly 70% of them were singletons. Approximately 10% of the sample is held by the ten biggest clonotypes. The sample consisted of memory CD4+ T cells sorted from blood. According to the study, the label for this sample's cell subset or site signals: CD45RA-negative fraction. All receptors come from a man aged 25-45 years in good health.

The chain couples TRBV15 to TRBJ2-7; D may be TRBD2 (5 bases). This CDR3 has 15 residues. V was trimmed by 6 bases and J by 6 bases, leaving 21 bases between them. Germline V gene lookup returns CDR1 LNHNV and CDR2 YYDKDF (reference sequence). CDR3 sequence reads: CATSKPSGGRAEQYF. CDR3 DNA: TGTGCCACCAGTAAGCCATCCGGTGGGCGGGCCGAGCAGTACTTC.

This clone was seen once. The gene calls are TRBV10-2 and TRBJ2-7, with 11 bases matching TRBD2. V shed 3 bases, J shed 2 bases, and the junction held 6 bases outside the gene matches. The CDR3 covers 16 residues. Germline values: CDR1 WSHSY, CDR2 SAAADI. CDR3 amino acids: CASSDPTSGTPYEQYF. Here the CDR3 DNA reads TGCGCCAGCAGTGACCCGACTAGCGGGACTCCCTACGAGCAGTACTTC.

This clone was detected only a few times. The gene calls are TRBV28 and TRBJ1-2; D ambiguous. Per germline, CDR1 MDHEN and CDR2 SYDVKM. Deletions cut 5 bases from V and 7 bases from J, with 8 bases between. CDR3 size: 11 residues. The CDR3 is CASSRRAGYTF. The CDR3 region has the DNA TGTGCCAGCAGTCGGAGGGCTGGCTACACCTTC.